Shown below are 22 T cell receptor beta chains from a single sample sequenced in a study of Graves' ophthalmopathy and Graves' hyperthyroidism. For repertoire sequencing, the TCR beta CDR3 regions were amplified from RNA transcripts. Amplification began with first-round RT-PCR using HTBI primers, then second-round multiplex PCR was performed. TCRdb redid the calling of the multiplex PCR reads with MiXCR, one entry per CDR3 protein. Of roughly 39,000 distinct CDR3 sequences in the sample, 50% were seen once. Sequenced input: peripheral blood. These receptors all come from an adult woman with stable Graves' hyperthyroidism.

This clonotype has at least ten counts. The DNA for the CDR3 is TGTGCCAGCAGGCCCCCGGGACAGTGGAGCGAAAAACTGTTTTTT. This translates into CASRPPGQWSEKLFF. The V call is TRBV6-6, the J call TRBJ1-4; 7 positions agree with TRBD1. Germline-derived CDR1 and CDR2 are MNHNY and SVGAGI (reference sequence). V dropped 6 bases and J dropped 8; count of bases not matched to a gene: 12. The CDR3 runs to 15 residues.

This clonotype was picked up many times. The chain couples TRBV19 to TRBJ1-1; maybe TRBD1 (5 bases). The CDR3 runs to 14 residues. Germline V gene sequence: CDR1 LNHDA, CDR2 SQIVND (reference sequence). V gave up 2 bases and J gave up 4 bases, with 11 bases separating them. CDR3 loop: CASSILGPITEAFF. For the CDR3, the DNA is TGTGCCAGTAGTATATTGGGGCCGATCACTGAAGCTTTCTTT. The entire variable domain, with the rest obtained from reference TRBV19 and TRBJ1-1, is as follows: DGGITQSPKYLFRKEGQNVTLSCEQNLNHDAMYWYRQDPGQGLRLIYYSQIVNDFQKGDIAEGYSVSREKKESFPLTVTSAQKNPTAFYLCASSILGPITEAFFGQGTRLTVV.

This chain joins TRBV9 and TRBJ2-7; 10 nucleotides agree with TRBD2. Looked up from germline, CDR1 is SGDLS and CDR2 is YYNGEE. Germline trimming cut 4 bases from V and 0 bases from J; bases unmatched to any gene: 4. This CDR3 is built from 15 residues. CDR3: CASSSGLAVSYEQYF. DNA for the CDR3: TGTGCCAGCAGCTCCGGACTAGCGGTCTCCTACGAGCAGTACTTC.

This clonotype was seen ten or more times. The genes are TRBV4-1 and TRBJ2-3; D gene unclear. Per germline, CDR1 MGHRA and CDR2 YSYEKL. This CDR3 region has 16 residues. Trimming cost V 4 bases and J 2 bases, with 16 bases left between them. As DNA, the CDR3 is TGCGCCAGCAGCCTGGACGGATCAGCATTCACAGATACGCAGTATTTT. The encoded protein is CASSLDGSAFTDTQYF.

The chain couples TRBV5-1 to TRBJ2-7, with a tentative D call TRBD1 (6 bases). The CDR3 runs to 13 residues. Germline CDR1 reads SGHRS; CDR2 reads YFSETQ. V was trimmed by 0 bases and J by 6 bases, leaving 10 bases between them. In DNA, the CDR3 is TGCGCCAGCAGCTTGGGGGGGCCTGGCGAGCAGTACTTC. Translation gives CASSLGGPGEQYF. The full variable domain, its missing parts supplied by reference TRBV5-1 and TRBJ2-7, is KAGVTQTPRYLIKTRGQQVTLSCSPISGHRSVSWYQQTPGQGLQFLFEYFSETQRNKGNFPGRFSGRQFSNSRSEMNVSTLELGDSALYLCASSLGGPGEQYFGPGTRLTVT.

This rearrangement joins TRBV19 to TRBJ1-2; the D gene is possibly TRBD1 (6 bases). Germline assignment: CDR1 LNHDA and CDR2 SQIVND (reference sequence). Trimming pared 9 bases from V and 0 bases from J, leaving 14 bases between. The CDR3 loop spans 14 amino acids. This CDR3 reads CASFADSANYGYTF. The CDR3 DNA reads TGTGCCAGCTTCGCGGACAGCGCTAACTATGGCTACACCTTC.

The V gene is TRBV24-1, the J gene TRBJ1-2, with TRBD1 identical over 9 bases. Trimming took 7 bases from V and 1 from J; bases not matched to a gene: 3. Germline V gene lookup returns CDR1 KGHDR and CDR2 SFDVKD. CDR3 length: 14 residues. CDR3 loop: CATSGTGLNYGYTF. CDR3 nucleotide sequence: TGTGCCACCAGCGGGACAGGGCTTAACTATGGCTACACCTTC.

This clonotype appeared many times. The chain links TRBV12-3 or TRBV12-4 to TRBJ1-6; D not certain. V gave up 6 bases and J gave up 9 bases, with 18 bases separating them. CDR3 length: 15 residues. The CDR3 loop is CASSSQAGGISPLHF. The CDR3 coding sequence is TGTGCCAGCAGCTCCCAGGCCGGAGGGATTTCACCCCTCCACTTT.

This clonotype showed up many times. The V gene is TRBV25-1, the J gene TRBJ2-2; D not certain. Germline-derived CDR1 and CDR2 are MGHDK and SYGVNS. V lost 7 bases and J 0 bases, leaving 6 bases between the germline ends. There are 13 residues in the CDR3. DNA of the CDR3: TGTGCCAGCAAGGCAGCGAACACCGGGGAGCTGTTTTTT. Translation gives CASKAANTGELFF.

This clonotype was seen many times. This chain joins TRBV5-1 and TRBJ2-3; D call uncertain. This CDR3 spans 15 amino acids. CDR1 SGHRS and CDR2 YFSETQ come from the germline V gene. The V end was cut by 3 bases, the J end by 1 base, with 12 bases between. The CDR3 DNA sequence: TGCGCCAGCAGCTATACGTCTTCCCGCACAGATACGCAGTATTTT. Residues: CASSYTSSRTDTQYF.

This clonotype was seen at least ten times. The rearrangement joins TRBV30 to TRBJ1-2; D is unclear. Germline V gene lookup returns CDR1 GTSNPN and CDR2 SVGIG (reference sequence). The germline V and J ends were trimmed by 5 bases and 5 bases, with 9 bases remaining between them. This CDR3 has 11 residues. This CDR3 is CAWGNGYGYTF. CDR3 bases: TGTGCCTGGGGTAATGGATATGGCTACACCTTC.

The chain links TRBV10-2 to TRBJ1-2; a weak D match, TRBD1 (6 bases). CDR1 is WSHSY and CDR2 is SAAADI in the germline V gene. The CDR3 is 13 residues long. V gave up 3 bases and J gave up 3 bases, with 8 bases separating them. CDR3 sequence: CASSDGGYYGYTF. In nucleotides, the CDR3 is TGCGCCAGCAGTGATGGGGGCTACTATGGCTACACCTTC.

This clonotype was observed many times. This rearrangement joins TRBV12-3 or TRBV12-4 to TRBJ2-7, with 7 bases identical to TRBD2. The CDR3 extends over 14 amino acids. The V and J ends lost 2 bases and 3 bases, in that order; junction bases with no gene match: 4. Here the CDR3 DNA reads TGTGCCAGCAGTTTACAGCGGGGAAACTACGAGCAGTACTTC. Its protein is CASSLQRGNYEQYF.

This clonotype was seen more than once but under ten times. This chain connects TRBV7-9 to TRBJ2-5; D ambiguous. The CDR3 spans 16 residues. Germline loops: CDR1 SEHNR, CDR2 FQNEAQ (reference sequence). V dropped 4 bases and J dropped 2 bases, with 17 bases sitting between them. CDR3 sequence: CASSSSRKGNQETQYF. DNA of the CDR3: TGTGCCAGCAGCTCTAGTCGTAAGGGCAATCAAGAGACCCAGTACTTC.

This clonotype was picked up many times. The chain carries TRBV28 and TRBJ1-6; 8 nucleotides agree with TRBD1. V lost 10 bases and J lost 10; bases outside the gene matches: 6. The length of the CDR3 is 12 residues. The germline CDR1 and CDR2 sequences are MDHEN and SYDVKM. Here the CDR3 reads CATQGEKSPLHF. The CDR3, as DNA: TGTGCCACACAGGGGGAAAAGTCACCCCTCCACTTT.

This clonotype was seen at least ten times. V is TRBV5-1 and J is TRBJ1-1, with 8 bases aligning to TRBD1. There are 14 residues in the CDR3. Unmatched junction bases numbered 1, after V lost 0 bases and J lost 3 bases. The germline V gene has CDR1 SGHRS and CDR2 YFSETQ. As DNA, the CDR3 is TGCGCCAGCAGCTTGGCAGGGGGCTACACTGAAGCTTTCTTT. It codes for CASSLAGGYTEAFF.

This clonotype was picked up many times. The chain carries TRBV3-1 and TRBJ1-2; 9 bases fit TRBD1. CDR3 size: 19 residues. J lost 4 bases, V lost 4 bases, and 19 bases had no gene match. Germline CDR1 reads LGHDT; CDR2 reads YNNKEL (reference sequence). The CDR3 protein is CASSPDRGPNSPGGYGYTF. The CDR3 DNA follows: TGTGCCAGCAGCCCGGACAGGGGACCGAACTCACCGGGGGGCTATGGCTACACCTTC. The variable domain in full, with the rest retrieved from reference TRBV3-1 and TRBJ1-2, is DTAVSQTPKYLVTQMGNDKSIKCEQNLGHDTMYWYKQDSKKFLKIMFSYNNKELIINETVPNRFSPKSPDKAHLNLHINSLELGDSAVYFCASSPDRGPNSPGGYGYTFGSGTRLTVV.

In this sample, this clonotype is medium-sized. The rearrangement links TRBV29-1 to TRBJ1-2; D is undetermined. V was clipped by 7 bases and J by 3 bases, with 15 bases between them. The length of the CDR3 is 13 residues. Germline CDR1 and CDR2: SQVTM and ANQGSEA. CDR3 amino acids: CSAAKGWDYGYTF. CDR3 bases: TGCAGCGCCGCGAAAGGGTGGGACTATGGCTACACCTTC.

This clonotype was observed at least ten times. This chain joins TRBV20-1 and TRBJ1-3; D uncertain. This CDR3 spans 11 amino acids. The ends were cut back, 2 bases at V and 5 bases at J, with 4 bases in the middle. Germline CDR1 and CDR2: DFQATT and SNEGSKA (reference sequence). This CDR3 is CSARRRNTIYF. Written as DNA, the CDR3 is TGCAGTGCTAGAAGAAGAAACACCATATATTTT.

The V call is TRBV19, the J call TRBJ1-4; a possible D gene is TRBD1 (6 bases). This CDR3 spans 17 amino acids. Germline CDR1 LNHDA, CDR2 SQIVND (reference sequence). The V end was cut by 9 bases, the J end by 7 bases, with 27 bases between. CDR3 in DNA: TGTGCCAGCCAACAATGGGGTACAGGGACGGGAGTTGAAAAACTGTTTTTT. Translation gives CASQQWGTGTGVEKLFF.

This clonotype is medium-sized (0.01 to 0.1%). The chain joins TRBV24-1 to TRBJ1-5; the match to TRBD1 covers 7 bases. V lost 5 bases and J lost 5; bases outside the gene matches: 8. Germline CDR1 reads KGHDR; CDR2 reads SFDVKD. CDR3 length: 15 amino acids. The CDR3 reads CATSANDRVDQPQHF. CDR3 nucleotides: TGTGCCACCAGTGCGAACGACAGGGTTGATCAGCCCCAGCATTTT.

The chain has TRBV2 and TRBJ2-2; 8 nucleotides agree with TRBD2. The length of the CDR3 is 15 residues. V trimming: 6 bases; J trimming: 4 bases; junction bases outside the gene matches: 7. CDR1 and CDR2 (germline): SNHLY, FYNNEI. This CDR3 is CASRGSGAGTGELFF. The CDR3 region has the DNA TGTGCCAGCAGGGGTAGCGGGGCGGGCACCGGGGAGCTGTTTTTT.